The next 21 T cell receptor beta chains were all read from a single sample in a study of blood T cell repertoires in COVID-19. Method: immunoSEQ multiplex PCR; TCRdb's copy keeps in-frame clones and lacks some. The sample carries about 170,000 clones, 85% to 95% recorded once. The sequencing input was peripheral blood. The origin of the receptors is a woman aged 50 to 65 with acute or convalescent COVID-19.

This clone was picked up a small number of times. CDR3 sequence (DNA): TGTGCCAGCAGCTTGAGACTCCGGGGTGGAACTGAAGCTTTCTTT. It is translated as CASSLRLRGGTEAFF. This chain links TRBV5-6 with TRBJ1-1; D gene unclear. V was cut by 1 base and J by 5 bases, with 15 bases left in between. Germline values: CDR1 SGHDT, CDR2 YYEEEE. The CDR3 extends over 15 amino acids. The full variable domain, in which reference TRBV5-6 and TRBJ1-1 provide the parts outside the CDR3, is DAGVTQSPTHLIKTRGQQVTLRCSPKSGHDTVSWYQQALGQGPQFIFQYYEEEERQRGNFPDRFSGHQFPNYSSELNVNALLLGDSALYLCASSLRLRGGTEAFFGQGTRLTVV.

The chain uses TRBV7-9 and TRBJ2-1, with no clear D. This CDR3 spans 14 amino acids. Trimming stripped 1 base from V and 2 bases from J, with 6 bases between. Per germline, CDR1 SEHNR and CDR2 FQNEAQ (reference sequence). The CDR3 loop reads CASSLGGTYNEQFF. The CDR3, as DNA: TGTGCCAGCAGCTTAGGCGGTACCTACAATGAGCAGTTCTTC.

The CDR3: CASSHRGQGGYTF. For the CDR3, the DNA is TGTGCCAGCAGTCACAGGGGACAGGGTGGCTACACCTTC. The V gene is TRBV25-1, the J gene TRBJ1-2, with 9 bases aligning to TRBD1. After removal of 5 bases from V and 7 bases from J, the junction contained 5 bases not matched to a gene. The CDR3 has 13 residues. Looked up from germline, CDR1 is MGHDK and CDR2 is SYGVNS.

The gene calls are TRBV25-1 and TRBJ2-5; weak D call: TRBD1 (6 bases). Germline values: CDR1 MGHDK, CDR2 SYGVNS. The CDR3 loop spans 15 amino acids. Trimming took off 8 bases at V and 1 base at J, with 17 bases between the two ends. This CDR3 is CASSRTGQFQETQYF. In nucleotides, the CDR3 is TGTGCCAGCTCCCGGACCGGACAGTTCCAAGAGACCCAGTACTTC.

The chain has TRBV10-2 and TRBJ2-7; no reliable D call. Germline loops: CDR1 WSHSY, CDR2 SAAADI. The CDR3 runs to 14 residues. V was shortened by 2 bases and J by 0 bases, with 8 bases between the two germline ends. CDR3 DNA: TGCGCCAGCAGTGAGCTGAGGTTCTCCTACGAGCAGTACTTC. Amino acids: CASSELRFSYEQYF.

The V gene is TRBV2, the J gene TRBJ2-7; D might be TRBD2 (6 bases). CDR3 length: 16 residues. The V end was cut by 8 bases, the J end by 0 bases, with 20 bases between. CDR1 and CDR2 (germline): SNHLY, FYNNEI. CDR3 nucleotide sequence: TGTGCCAGCCGCCCGCTGGGGGACTCGAGCTCCTACGAGCAGTACTTC. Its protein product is CASRPLGDSSSYEQYF.

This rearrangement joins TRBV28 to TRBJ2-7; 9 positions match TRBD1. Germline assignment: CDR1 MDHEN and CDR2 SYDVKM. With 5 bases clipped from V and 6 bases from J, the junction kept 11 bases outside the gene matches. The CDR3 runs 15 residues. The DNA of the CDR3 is TGTGCCAGCAGTCAACTGAACAGGGGGCTGGGCGAGCAGTACTTC. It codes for CASSQLNRGLGEQYF.

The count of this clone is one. CDR3 in amino acids: CASSSTTGPGNQPQHF. DNA for the CDR3: TGTGCCAGCAGTTCCACGACAGGGCCGGGCAATCAGCCCCAGCATTTT. The rearrangement uses TRBV28 and TRBJ1-5; TRBD1 matches at 7 bases. Looked up from germline, CDR1 is MDHEN and CDR2 is SYDVKM. This CDR3 comprises 16 residues. Trimming removed 4 bases from V and 2 bases from J; junction bases left unmatched: 8.

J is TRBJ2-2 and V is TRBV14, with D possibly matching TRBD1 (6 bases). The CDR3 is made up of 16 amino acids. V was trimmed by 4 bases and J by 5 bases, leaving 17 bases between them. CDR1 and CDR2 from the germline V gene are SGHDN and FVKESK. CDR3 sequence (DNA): TGTGCCAGCAGCCGCGCCGGGACACTCCTAACCGGGGAGCTGTTTTTT. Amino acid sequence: CASSRAGTLLTGELFF. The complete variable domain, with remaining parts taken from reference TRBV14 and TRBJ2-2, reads EAGVTQFPSHSVIEKGQTVTLRCDPISGHDNLYWYRRVMGKEIKFLLHFVKESKQDESGMPNNRFLAERTGGTYSTLKVQPAELEDSGVYFCASSRAGTLLTGELFFGEGSRLTVL.

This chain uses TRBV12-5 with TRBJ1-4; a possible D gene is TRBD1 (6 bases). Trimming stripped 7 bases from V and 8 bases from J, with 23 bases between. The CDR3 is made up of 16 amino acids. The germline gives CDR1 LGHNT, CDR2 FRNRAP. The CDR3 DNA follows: TGTGCTAGTGCTCAAGCAGGAGAGGGGGAAGGGGAAAAACTGTTTTTT. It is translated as CASAQAGEGEGEKLFF.

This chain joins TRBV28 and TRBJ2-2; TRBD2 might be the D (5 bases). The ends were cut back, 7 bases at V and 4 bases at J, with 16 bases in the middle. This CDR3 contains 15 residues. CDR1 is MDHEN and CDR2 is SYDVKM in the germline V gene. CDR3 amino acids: CASTVPLGGTGELFF. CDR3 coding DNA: TGTGCCAGCACGGTTCCGCTCGGAGGCACCGGGGAGCTGTTTTTT.

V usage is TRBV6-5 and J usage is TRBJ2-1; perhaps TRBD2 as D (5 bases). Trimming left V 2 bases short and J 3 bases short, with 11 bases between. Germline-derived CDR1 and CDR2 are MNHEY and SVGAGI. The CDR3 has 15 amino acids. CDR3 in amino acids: CASSYGGVGYNEQFF. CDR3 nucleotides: TGTGCCAGCAGTTACGGAGGAGTCGGCTACAATGAGCAGTTCTTC.

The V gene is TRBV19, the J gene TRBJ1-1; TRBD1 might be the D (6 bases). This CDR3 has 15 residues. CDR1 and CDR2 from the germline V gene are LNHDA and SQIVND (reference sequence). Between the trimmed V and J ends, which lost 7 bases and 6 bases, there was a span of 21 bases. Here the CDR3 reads CASILRGGATAEAFF. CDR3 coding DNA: TGTGCCAGTATCCTAAGGGGGGGGGCGACCGCTGAAGCTTTCTTT.

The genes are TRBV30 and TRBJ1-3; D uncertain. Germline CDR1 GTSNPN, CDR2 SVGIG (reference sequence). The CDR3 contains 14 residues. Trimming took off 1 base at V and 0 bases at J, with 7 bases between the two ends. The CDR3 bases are TGTGCCTGGAGTGGGAGGATCTCTGGAAACACCATATATTTT. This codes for CAWSGRISGNTIYF.

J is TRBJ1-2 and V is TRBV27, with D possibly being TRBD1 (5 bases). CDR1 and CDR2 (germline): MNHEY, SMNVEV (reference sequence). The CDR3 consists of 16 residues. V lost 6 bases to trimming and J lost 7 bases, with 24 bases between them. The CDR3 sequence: CASRSPEIGGGSGYTF. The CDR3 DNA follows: TGTGCCAGCAGGTCCCCAGAGATTGGGGGGGGGAGTGGCTACACCTTC.

CDR3 residues: CAWSFEAGSEQYF. CDR3 DNA sequence: TGTGCCTGGAGTTTCGAGGCGGGGAGTGAGCAGTACTTC. The chain joins TRBV30 to TRBJ2-7; possible D gene TRBD2, 6 bases. The germline V gene has CDR1 GTSNPN and CDR2 SVGIG (reference sequence). V shed 2 bases and J shed 7 bases, with 15 bases lying between them. This CDR3 has 13 residues.

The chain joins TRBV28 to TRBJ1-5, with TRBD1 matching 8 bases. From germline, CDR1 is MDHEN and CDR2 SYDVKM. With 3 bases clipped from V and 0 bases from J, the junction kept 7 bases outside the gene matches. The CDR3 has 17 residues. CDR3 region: CASSFRGRWDSNQPQHF. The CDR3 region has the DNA TGTGCCAGCAGTTTCAGGGGGCGCTGGGATAGCAATCAGCCCCAGCATTTT.

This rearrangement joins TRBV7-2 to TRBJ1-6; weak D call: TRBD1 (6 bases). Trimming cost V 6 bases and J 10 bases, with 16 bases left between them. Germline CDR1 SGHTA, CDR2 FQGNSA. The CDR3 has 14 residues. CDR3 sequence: CASSYLRGKSPLHF. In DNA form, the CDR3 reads TGTGCCAGCAGTTACCTCAGGGGCAAGTCACCCCTCCACTTT.

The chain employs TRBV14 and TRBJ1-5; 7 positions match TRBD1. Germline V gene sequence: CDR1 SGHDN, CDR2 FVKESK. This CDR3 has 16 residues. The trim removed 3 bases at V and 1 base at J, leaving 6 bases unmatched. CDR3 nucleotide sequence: TGTGCCAGCAGCCATTTGACAGGGAGAAGCAATCAGCCCCAGCATTTT. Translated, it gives CASSHLTGRSNQPQHF.

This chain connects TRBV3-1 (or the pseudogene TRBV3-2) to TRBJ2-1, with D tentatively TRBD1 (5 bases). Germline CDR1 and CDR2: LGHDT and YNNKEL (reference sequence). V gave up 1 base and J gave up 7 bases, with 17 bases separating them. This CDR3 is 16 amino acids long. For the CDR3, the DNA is TGTGCCAGCAGCCAAGCCGGTCCAGGGTATTCGAATGAGCAGTTCTTC. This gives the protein CASSQAGPGYSNEQFF.

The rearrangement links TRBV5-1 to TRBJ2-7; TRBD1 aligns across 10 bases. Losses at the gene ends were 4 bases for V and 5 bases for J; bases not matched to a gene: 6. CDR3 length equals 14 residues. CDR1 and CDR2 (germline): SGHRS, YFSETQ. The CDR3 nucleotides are TGCGCCAGCAGCGGGGGACAGGGGAGGAACGAGCAGTACTTC. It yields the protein CASSGGQGRNEQYF. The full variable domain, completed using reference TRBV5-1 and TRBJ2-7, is KAGVTQTPRYLIKTRGQQVTLSCSPISGHRSVSWYQQTPGQGLQFLFEYFSETQRNKGNFPGRFSGRQFSNSRSEMNVSTLELGDSALYLCASSGGQGRNEQYFGPGTRLTVT.